This TCR beta chain was sequenced in a study of blood T cell repertoires in COVID-19. This CDR3 is 10 amino acids long. Looked up from germline, CDR1 is SQVTM and CDR2 is ANQGSEA. J gave up 10 bases and V 3 bases, and 1 base lay outside the gene matches. Original processing notes: It was from reference gene primer amplification that nucleated cell counts were estimated. The method was immunoSEQ multiplex PCR; TCRdb's version includes in-frame clones alone and lacks a portion of them. The V and J calls and clone size were taken over from that table, and D and trimming were inferred from the DNA. The repertoire has about 200,000 clones, about nine tenths of them found once; the top ten carry 0.55% to 0.75%.

Sequenced input: peripheral blood. The TCR comes from a man aged 35 to 55 with acute or convalescent COVID-19. V and J are TRBV29-1 and TRBJ1-1; the match to TRBD1 covers 8 bases. This CDR3 is CSVDQGAAFF. The CDR3 nucleotides read TGCAGCGTTGATCAGGGGGCAGCTTTCTTT.